This is a list of T cell receptor beta chains from one sample in a study of beta chain features in type 1 diabetes. Here immunoSEQ multiplex PCR was the method, and the copy in TCRdb shows in-frame clones only, minus some. The data show about 110,000 clones, almost 40% seen once. The specimen sequenced was stem cell memory CD4+ T cells from blood. These receptors were taken from a woman under 30 in good health. CDR3s include the opening cysteine and the closing phenylalanine or tryptophan. The order of the fields is clone size, V gene, D gene, J gene, CDR3 protein, CDR3 DNA. The D gene is left open where the match is weak. Size tells how often a clone was seen (once, few, many) or the class of an expanded clone, and some rows leave it out.

size: .
V: TRBV7-9
D: TRBD2
J: TRBJ2-1
CDR3: CASSREAGARNEQFF
DNA: TGTGCCAGCAGCAGAGAAGCGGGAGCTAGGAATGAGCAGTTCTTC

size: .
V: TRBV10-3
D: .
J: TRBJ1-1
CDR3: CAIRNQGRTEAFF
DNA: TGTGCCATCAGGAATCAGGGAAGGACTGAAGCTTTCTTT

size: few
V: TRBV7-2
D: .
J: TRBJ2-7
CDR3: CASSLVRNEQYF
DNA: TGTGCCAGCAGCTTAGTTAGAAACGAGCAGTACTTC

size: once
V: TRBV7-8
D: .
J: TRBJ1-3
CDR3: CASSFRTAGNTIYF
DNA: TGTGCCAGCAGCTTCAGGACAGCTGGAAACACCATATATTTT

size: few
V: TRBV28
D: .
J: TRBJ1-2
CDR3: CASSLNYGYTF
DNA: TGTGCCAGCAGTCTTAACTATGGCTACACCTTC

size: few
V: TRBV4-2
D: .
J: TRBJ2-7
CDR3: CASSQDWPHEQYF
DNA: TGTGCCAGCAGCCAAGACTGGCCCCACGAGCAGTACTTC

size: .
V: TRBV18
D: .
J: TRBJ2-7
CDR3: CASSPRGTGVFQYF
DNA: TGTGCCAGCTCACCCCGAGGCACAGGCGTTTTTCAGTACTTC

size: .
V: TRBV4-3
D: TRBD1
J: TRBJ1-1
CDR3: CASTLNRGNTEAFF
DNA: TGCGCCAGCACTCTAAACAGGGGGAACACTGAAGCTTTCTTT

size: .
V: TRBV18
D: TRBD1
J: TRBJ1-3
CDR3: CASSPLGQDFSGNTIYF
DNA: TGTGCCAGCTCACCACTCGGACAGGATTTCTCTGGAAACACCATATATTTT

size: .
V: TRBV5-4
D: .
J: TRBJ2-7
CDR3: CASSFGTETEQYF
DNA: TGTGCCAGCAGCTTCGGTACGGAGACTGAGCAGTACTTC

size: few
V: TRBV28
D: TRBD2
J: TRBJ2-7
CDR3: CASSFLAGAGEQYF
DNA: TGTGCCAGCAGTTTCCTAGCGGGAGCGGGAGAGCAGTACTTC

size: .
V: TRBV19
D: TRBD1
J: TRBJ2-1
CDR3: CASQGQGAPRYNEQFF
DNA: TGTGCCAGTCAAGGACAGGGGGCTCCTCGCTACAATGAGCAGTTCTTC

size: .
V: TRBV7-9
D: .
J: TRBJ2-1
CDR3: CASSAQGLMQFF
DNA: TGTGCCAGCAGCGCCCAGGGACTCATGCAGTTCTTC

size: few
V: TRBV11-1
D: .
J: TRBJ2-6
CDR3: CASSHQVMISGANVLTF
DNA: TGTGCCAGCAGTCACCAGGTGATGATCTCTGGGGCCAACGTCCTGACTTTC

size: .
V: TRBV5-1
D: TRBD1
J: TRBJ2-6
CDR3: CASSRTGGTYSGANVLTF
DNA: TGCGCCAGCAGCCGGACAGGGGGAACCTACTCTGGGGCCAACGTCCTGACTTTC

size: .
V: TRBV7-2
D: TRBD2
J: TRBJ2-7
CDR3: CASSLASYSGTPYEQYF
DNA: TGTGCCAGCAGCTTAGCGTCATATAGCGGGACCCCCTACGAGCAGTACTTC

size: .
V: TRBV7-8
D: .
J: TRBJ2-2
CDR3: CASSLGLILGTGELFF
DNA: TGTGCCAGCAGCTTAGGACTCATCTTAGGCACCGGGGAGCTGTTTTTT

size: .
V: TRBV2
D: TRBD2
J: TRBJ2-1
CDR3: CASSSLASGIHEQFF
DNA: TGTGCCAGCAGTTCCCTTGCTAGCGGGATCCATGAGCAGTTCTTC

size: few
V: TRBV5-1
D: .
J: TRBJ2-1
CDR3: CASSPRTSSYNEQFF
DNA: TGCGCCAGCAGCCCCCGTACCAGCTCCTACAATGAGCAGTTCTTC

size: .
V: TRBV30
D: TRBD2
J: TRBJ2-5
CDR3: CAWSVGPSGETQYF
DNA: TGTGCCTGGAGTGTAGGGCCTAGCGGAGAGACCCAGTACTTC

size: few
V: TRBV6-5
D: .
J: TRBJ2-5
CDR3: CASSYPGRETQYF
DNA: TGTGCCAGCAGTTATCCCGGGAGAGAGACCCAGTACTTC

size: .
V: TRBV18
D: .
J: TRBJ1-2
CDR3: CASSRALTGDYGYTF
DNA: TGTGCCAGCTCACGCGCATTGACAGGCGACTATGGCTACACCTTC

size: .
V: TRBV7-9
D: .
J: TRBJ1-4
CDR3: CASPGGANEKLFF
DNA: TGTGCCAGCCCGGGGGGGGCTAATGAAAAACTGTTTTTT

size: .
V: TRBV5-1
D: TRBD1
J: TRBJ2-3
CDR3: CASSLVRTGSIDTQYF
DNA: TGCGCCAGCAGCTTGGTAAGGACAGGGTCCATAGATACGCAGTATTTT

size: .
V: TRBV7-9
D: TRBD1
J: TRBJ1-1
CDR3: CASSFGQANTEAFF
DNA: TGTGCCAGCAGCTTTGGACAGGCGAACACTGAAGCTTTCTTT